The next 4 T cell receptor beta chains were all read from a single sample in a study of blood T cell repertoires in COVID-19. Profiling relied on immunoSEQ multiplex PCR, and the TCRdb table lists in-frame clones only, not all of them. Here the sample spans around 280,000 clones, approximately 88% being singletons. Sample: PBMCs or T cells enriched from blood (not recorded which). These receptors originate from a woman in her forties who had recovered from COVID-19.

The rearrangement links TRBV4-1 to TRBJ1-2; D possibly corresponds to TRBD1 (5 bases). The CDR3 spans 13 residues. Between the trimmed V and J ends, which lost 1 base and 4 bases, there was a span of 7 bases. In germline, CDR1 is MGHRA, CDR2 YSYEKL. In nucleotides, the CDR3 is TGCGCCAGCAGCCAAGCAGGGTTCTATGGCTACACCTTC. Protein: CASSQAGFYGYTF.

This sequence joins TRBV7-2 and TRBJ2-7; 8 bases line up with TRBD1. This CDR3 spans 13 amino acids. Per the germline V gene, CDR1 is SGHTA and CDR2 is FQGNSA. V shed 6 bases and J 3 bases; nucleotides not matched to a gene: 4. The DNA of the CDR3 is TGTGCCAGCAGAACAGGGGGTGGCTACGAGCAGTACTTC. Translation gives CASRTGGGYEQYF.

J is TRBJ2-2 and V is TRBV27, with 9 nucleotides matching TRBD1. In germline, CDR1 is MNHEY, CDR2 SMNVEV (reference sequence). V dropped 3 bases and J dropped 4; count of bases not matched to a gene: 6. This CDR3 has 16 residues. The CDR3 here is CASSLGQGGGTGELFF. In nucleotides, the CDR3 is TGTGCCAGCAGTTTGGGACAGGGCGGAGGCACCGGGGAGCTGTTTTTT.

The chain is built from TRBV5-1 and TRBJ2-7; 9 bases match TRBD1. This CDR3 comprises 19 residues. The V and J ends lost 0 bases and 2 bases, in that order; junction bases with no gene match: 15. Germline CDR1 and CDR2: SGHRS and YFSETQ. The CDR3 region has the DNA TGCGCCAGCAGCTTGGGAGGGACAGGGACCAGCCGAGACCCCTACGAGCAGTACTTC. Residues: CASSLGGTGTSRDPYEQYF. Supplemented by reference TRBV5-1 and TRBJ2-7, the full variable domain reads KAGVTQTPRYLIKTRGQQVTLSCSPISGHRSVSWYQQTPGQGLQFLFEYFSETQRNKGNFPGRFSGRQFSNSRSEMNVSTLELGDSALYLCASSLGGTGTSRDPYEQYFGPGTRLTVT.